Listed here are 11 T cell receptor beta chains from one sample, sequenced in a study of blood T cells in healthy people across ages. The authors ran a second PCR of about 7 to 11 cycles using a sample-barcoded 5' primer and a J-beta primer mix. In TCRdb, the 5' RACE reads were re-called with MiXCR into one record per CDR3 protein. The data hold roughly 1,800,000 distinct CDR3 sequences, with about 50% observed a single time. The sequencing sample was made of blood. These receptor sequences come from a woman in her forties in good health.

The table lists this clonotype with a few counts. The chain is built from TRBV6-6 and TRBJ2-3, with 11 nucleotides matching TRBD1. The CDR3 is made up of 15 amino acids. Germline loops: CDR1 MNHNY, CDR2 SVGAGI (reference sequence). Unmatched junction bases numbered 5, after V lost 6 bases and J lost 3 bases. The CDR3, as DNA: TGTGCCAGCAGGGCAGGACAGGGGGCTACAGATACGCAGTATTTT. Amino acid sequence: CASRAGQGATDTQYF.

This clonotype was observed a few times. The chain carries TRBV7-9 and TRBJ2-1; perhaps D is TRBD1 or TRBD2 (6 bases each). V lost 8 bases to trimming and J lost 8 bases, with 16 bases between them. Germline loops: CDR1 SEHNR, CDR2 FQNEAQ (reference sequence). This CDR3 region has 13 residues. This CDR3 is CASPWGAPDEQFF. The CDR3, as DNA: TGTGCCAGCCCATGGGGGGCGCCTGATGAGCAGTTCTTC. Filled out from reference TRBV7-9 and TRBJ2-1, the complete variable domain reads DTGVSQNPRHKITKRGQNVTFRCDPISEHNRLYWYRQTLGQGPEFLTYFQNEAQLEKSRLLSDRFSAERPKGSFSTLEIQRTEQGDSAMYLCASPWGAPDEQFFGPGTRLTVL.

V usage is TRBV7-2 and J usage is TRBJ2-3, with 10 bases that match TRBD2. CDR1 and CDR2 from the germline V gene are SGHTA and FQGNSA. CDR3 length equals 15 residues. V lost 6 bases, J lost 4 bases, and 7 bases stayed unmatched. This CDR3 is CASRKAGGQADTQYF. CDR3 coding DNA: TGTGCCAGCAGAAAAGCGGGGGGGCAGGCAGATACGCAGTATTTT.

This clonotype appeared a single time. The chain has TRBV21-1 and TRBJ2-7; TRBD1 is taken as the D call from the table, unchecked against the DNA. TRBV21-1 is a documented pseudogene. There are 16 residues in the CDR3. For the CDR3, the DNA is TGTGCCAGCAGCAAACCACTCAGGGAACGATCCTACGAGCAGTACTTC. Residues: CASSKPLRERSYEQYF.

This chain links TRBV5-1 with TRBJ2-3, with 9 bases that match TRBD2. V trimming: 3 bases; J trimming: 4 bases; junction bases outside the gene matches: 18. Germline CDR1 reads SGHRS; CDR2 reads YFSETQ. The CDR3 runs to 19 residues. CDR3 in amino acids: CASSSWLGGLAKFADTQYF. CDR3 in DNA: TGCGCCAGCAGCTCTTGGCTTGGGGGACTAGCAAAATTCGCAGATACGCAGTATTTT.

This clonotype is a singleton in its sample. The rearrangement links TRBV6-2 or TRBV6-3 to TRBJ2-1, with 7 bases matching TRBD1. Germline loops: CDR1 MNHEY, CDR2 SVGEGT. Trimming removed 4 bases from V and 13 bases from J; junction bases left unmatched: 13. The CDR3 extends over 14 amino acids. The CDR3 DNA reads TGTGCCAGCAGTTTAACGGGACAGAAAGAGACCCAGTTCTTC. Translation: CASSLTGQKETQFF.

This clonotype has just a few counts. The chain links TRBV20-1 to TRBJ2-4; D may be TRBD1 or TRBD2 (5 bases each). The J call may be wrong; the DNA end is better matched by TRBJ2-7. CDR1 is DFQATT and CDR2 is SNEGSKA in the germline V gene (reference sequence). This CDR3 is built from 14 residues. CDR3 DNA: TGCAGTGCTTATACCCGGGACGGTCGTGACGAGCAGTACTTC. Translated, it gives CSAYTRDGRDEQYF.

This chain connects TRBV10-3 to TRBJ1-1; 12 nucleotides align to TRBD1. Germline CDR1 and CDR2: ENHRY and SYGVKD. V lost 6 bases to trimming and J lost 1 base; unmatched junction nucleotides: 3. The CDR3 length is 15 residues. CDR3 nucleotides: TGTGCCATCAGGGGGGACAGGGGGCCGAACACTGAAGCTTTCTTT. Translating gives CAIRGDRGPNTEAFF.

The chain carries TRBV4-3 and TRBJ2-1, with a tentative D call TRBD2 (7 bases). Per the germline V gene, CDR1 is LGHNA and CDR2 is YSLEER. The CDR3 sequence is 17 residues long. The ends were cut back, 0 bases at V and 0 bases at J, with 12 bases in the middle. The CDR3 region has the DNA TGCGCCAGCAGCCAAGAAAGGGGGGGGGTCTCCTACAATGAGCAGTTCTTC. Its translation: CASSQERGGVSYNEQFF.

The J gene is TRBJ2-5, the V gene TRBV14; D ambiguous. The CDR3 length is 13 residues. V was cut by 2 bases and J by 5 bases, with 9 bases left in between. Germline values: CDR1 SGHDN, CDR2 FVKESK. The CDR3 loop is CASSQSQVETQYF. Written as DNA, the CDR3 is TGTGCCAGCAGCCAAAGCCAGGTGGAGACCCAGTACTTC. Together with reference TRBV14 and TRBJ2-5, the CDR3 gives the full variable domain: EAGVTQFPSHSVIEKGQTVTLRCDPISGHDNLYWYRRVMGKEIKFLLHFVKESKQDESGMPNNRFLAERTGGTYSTLKVQPAELEDSGVYFCASSQSQVETQYFGPGTRLLVL.

This clonotype has a handful of counts. The chain has TRBV14 and TRBJ2-3; D may be TRBD2 (6 bases). CDR3 length: 18 amino acids. The germline gives CDR1 SGHDN, CDR2 FVKESK. V was pared by 4 bases and J by 2 bases, with 22 bases between. The CDR3 sequence: CASSRGLISGGVTDTQYF. The CDR3 DNA is TGTGCCAGCAGCCGAGGGTTAATTAGCGGTGGAGTCACAGATACGCAGTATTTT.